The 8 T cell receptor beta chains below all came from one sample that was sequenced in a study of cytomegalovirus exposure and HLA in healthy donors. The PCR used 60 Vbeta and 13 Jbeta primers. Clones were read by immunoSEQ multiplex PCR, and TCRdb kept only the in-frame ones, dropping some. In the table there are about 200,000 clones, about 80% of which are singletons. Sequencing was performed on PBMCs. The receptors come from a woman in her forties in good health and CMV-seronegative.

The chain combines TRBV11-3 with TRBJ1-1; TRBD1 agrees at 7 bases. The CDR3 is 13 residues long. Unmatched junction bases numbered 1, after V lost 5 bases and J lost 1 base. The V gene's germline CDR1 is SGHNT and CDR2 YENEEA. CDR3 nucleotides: TGTGCCAGCAGCAGGACAGGGAACACTGAAGCTTTCTTT. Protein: CASSRTGNTEAFF.

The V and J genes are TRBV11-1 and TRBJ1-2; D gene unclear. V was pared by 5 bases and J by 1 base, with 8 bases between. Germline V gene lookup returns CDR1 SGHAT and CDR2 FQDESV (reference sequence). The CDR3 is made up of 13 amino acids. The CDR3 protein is CASSPGSNYGYTF. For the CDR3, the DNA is TGTGCCAGCAGCCCCGGGAGTAACTATGGCTACACCTTC.

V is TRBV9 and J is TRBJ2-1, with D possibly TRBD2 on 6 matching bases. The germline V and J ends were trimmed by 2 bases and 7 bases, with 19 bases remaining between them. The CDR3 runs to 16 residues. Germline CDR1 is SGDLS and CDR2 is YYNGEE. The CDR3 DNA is TGTGCCAGCAGCGTTGGGGGGAGGAGTTCCCAGAATGAGCAGTTCTTC. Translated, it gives CASSVGGRSSQNEQFF.

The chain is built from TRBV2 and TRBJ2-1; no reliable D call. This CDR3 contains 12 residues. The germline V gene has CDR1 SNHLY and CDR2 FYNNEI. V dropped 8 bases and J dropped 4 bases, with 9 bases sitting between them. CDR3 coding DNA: TGTGCCAGCCTAGACCAGTACAATGAGCAGTTCTTC. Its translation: CASLDQYNEQFF.

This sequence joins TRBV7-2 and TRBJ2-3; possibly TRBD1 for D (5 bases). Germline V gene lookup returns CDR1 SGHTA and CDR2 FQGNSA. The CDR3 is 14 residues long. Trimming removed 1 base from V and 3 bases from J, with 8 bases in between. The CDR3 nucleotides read TGTGCCAGCAGCTTAGGACAGATGACAGATACGCAGTATTTT. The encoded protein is CASSLGQMTDTQYF.

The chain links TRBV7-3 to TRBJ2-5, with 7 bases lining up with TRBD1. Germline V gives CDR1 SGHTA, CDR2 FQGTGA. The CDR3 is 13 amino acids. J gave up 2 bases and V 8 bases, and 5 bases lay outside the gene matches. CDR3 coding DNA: TGTGCCAGCGCAGGGGGTGTACAAGAGACCCAGTACTTC. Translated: CASAGGVQETQYF. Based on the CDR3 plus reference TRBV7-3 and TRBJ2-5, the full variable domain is GAGVSQTPSNKVTEKGKYVELRCDPISGHTALYWYRQSLGQGPEFLIYFQGTGAADDSGLPNDRFFAVRPEGSVSTLKIQRTERGDSAVYLCASAGGVQETQYFGPGTRLLVL.

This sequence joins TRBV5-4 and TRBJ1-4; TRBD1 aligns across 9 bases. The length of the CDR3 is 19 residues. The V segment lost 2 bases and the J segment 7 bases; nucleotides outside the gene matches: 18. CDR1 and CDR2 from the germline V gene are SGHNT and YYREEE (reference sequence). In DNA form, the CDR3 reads TGTGCCAGCAGCTTAGGTATCGGGACAGGGACCCGGAGGGGTGAAAAACTGTTTTTT. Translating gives CASSLGIGTGTRRGEKLFF.

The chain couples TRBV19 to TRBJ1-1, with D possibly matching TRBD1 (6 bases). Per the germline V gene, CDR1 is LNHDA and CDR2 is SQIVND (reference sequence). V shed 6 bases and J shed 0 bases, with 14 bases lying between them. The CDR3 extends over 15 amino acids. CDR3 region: CASSPQGRVNTEAFF. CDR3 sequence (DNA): TGTGCCAGTAGCCCCCAGGGGCGCGTGAACACTGAAGCTTTCTTT.